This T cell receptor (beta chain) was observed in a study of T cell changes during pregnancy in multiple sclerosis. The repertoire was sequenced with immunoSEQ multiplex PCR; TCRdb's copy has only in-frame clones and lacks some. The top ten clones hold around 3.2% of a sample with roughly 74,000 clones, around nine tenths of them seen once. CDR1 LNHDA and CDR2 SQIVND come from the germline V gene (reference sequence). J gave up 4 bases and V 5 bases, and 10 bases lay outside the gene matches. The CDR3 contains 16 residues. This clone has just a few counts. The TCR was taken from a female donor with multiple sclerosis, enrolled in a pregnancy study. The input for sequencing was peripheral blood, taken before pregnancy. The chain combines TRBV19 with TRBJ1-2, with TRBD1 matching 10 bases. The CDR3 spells CASSRDRGPGGYGYTF. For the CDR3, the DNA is TGTGCCAGTAGTCGGGACAGGGGTCCCGGAGGCTATGGCTACACCTTC.